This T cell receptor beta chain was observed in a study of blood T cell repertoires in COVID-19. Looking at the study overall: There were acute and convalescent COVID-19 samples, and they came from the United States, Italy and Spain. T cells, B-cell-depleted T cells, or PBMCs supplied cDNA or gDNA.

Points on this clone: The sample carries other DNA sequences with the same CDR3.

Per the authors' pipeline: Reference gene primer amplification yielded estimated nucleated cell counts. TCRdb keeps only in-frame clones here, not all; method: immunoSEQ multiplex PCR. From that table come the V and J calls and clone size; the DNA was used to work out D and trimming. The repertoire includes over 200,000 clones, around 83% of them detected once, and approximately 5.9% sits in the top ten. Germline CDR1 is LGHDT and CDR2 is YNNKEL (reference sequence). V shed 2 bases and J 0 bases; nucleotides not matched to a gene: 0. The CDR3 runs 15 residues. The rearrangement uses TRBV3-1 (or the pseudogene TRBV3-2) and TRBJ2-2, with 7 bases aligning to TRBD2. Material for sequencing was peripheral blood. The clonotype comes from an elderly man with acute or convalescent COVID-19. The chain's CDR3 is CASSQRGANTGELFF. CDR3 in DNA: TGTGCCAGCAGCCAACGGGGGGCGAACACCGGGGAGCTGTTTTTT.